The 7 T cell receptor beta chains reported below all come from one sample, sequenced in a study of blood T cell repertoires in COVID-19 (dated by TCRdb to about 2020). The method was the immunoSEQ multiplex PCR assay. TCRdb limited this immuneACCESS table to in-frame rearrangements with V and J called. A share of clones is missing; checked studies link under half to unresolved V genes, and the rest is unexplained. Here the sample has approximately 54,000 clones; over 90% occur a single time. Roughly 3.9% of the sample rests with the top ten. Sequencing was done on a sample of peripheral blood. These receptors were taken from a man aged 45-65 years with acute or convalescent COVID-19.

V usage is TRBV11-3 and J usage is TRBJ2-2, with D tentatively TRBD1 (6 bases). Germline CDR1 and CDR2: SGHNT and YENEEA. This CDR3 is built from 15 residues. Trimming stripped 5 bases from V and 4 bases from J, with 14 bases between. CDR3 bases: TGTGCCAGCAGCCCCTCAGGGGTAGGCACCGGGGAGCTGTTTTTT. This encodes CASSPSGVGTGELFF.

The chain recombines TRBV13 with TRBJ2-5; 8 bases line up with TRBD2. V trimming: 4 bases; J trimming: 1 base; junction bases outside the gene matches: 5. The CDR3 has 15 residues. Per germline, CDR1 PRHDT and CDR2 FYEKMQ (reference sequence). The CDR3: CASSYLTSVQETQYF. The CDR3 DNA reads TGTGCCAGCAGCTATCTGACTAGCGTCCAAGAGACCCAGTACTTC.

The rearrangement uses TRBV18 and TRBJ2-3, with 9 bases fitting TRBD1. The V gene's germline CDR1 is KGHSH and CDR2 LQKENI. Trimming removed 4 bases from V and 5 bases from J; junction bases left unmatched: 4. There are 14 residues in the CDR3. The CDR3 reads CASSQGQGGDTQYF. The CDR3 DNA reads as TGTGCCAGCTCACAGGGACAGGGTGGAGATACGCAGTATTTT.

The V gene is TRBV18, the J gene TRBJ2-2, with D tentatively TRBD2 (6 bases). V was shortened by 4 bases and J by 1 base, with 7 bases between the two germline ends. Germline lookup yields CDR1 KGHSH and CDR2 LQKENI. The CDR3 sequence is 14 residues long. The CDR3 DNA is TGTGCCAGCTCACGGCGGGAGAACACCGGGGAGCTGTTTTTT. Residues: CASSRRENTGELFF.

The rearrangement uses TRBV5-6 and TRBJ2-7; 7 bases map to TRBD2. This CDR3 region has 13 residues. Trimming removed 3 bases from V and 1 base from J; junction bases left unmatched: 1. Germline V gene data show CDR1 as SGHDT and CDR2 as YYEEEE. CDR3 in amino acids: CASSWGGSYEQYF. CDR3 DNA sequence: TGTGCCAGCAGCTGGGGGGGATCCTACGAGCAGTACTTC.

The J gene is TRBJ1-3, the V gene TRBV18, with a possible D match to TRBD1 (6 bases). The ends were cut back, 2 bases at V and 0 bases at J, with 11 bases in the middle. Germline V gene data show CDR1 as KGHSH and CDR2 as LQKENI. This CDR3 is built from 16 residues. CDR3 region: CASSPITGSSGNTIYF. The DNA for the CDR3 is TGTGCCAGCTCACCAATTACAGGGAGCTCTGGAAACACCATATATTTT.

The J gene is TRBJ2-2, the V gene TRBV12-5; 7 nucleotides align to TRBD1. Germline CDR1 is LGHNT and CDR2 is FRNRAP. CDR3 size: 18 residues. With 1 base clipped from V and 3 bases from J, the junction kept 11 bases outside the gene matches. The CDR3 bases are TGTGCTAGTGGTTTGGCCCGGTCGGGGACAGTTTACACCGGGGAGCTGTTTTTT. Protein product: CASGLARSGTVYTGELFF.